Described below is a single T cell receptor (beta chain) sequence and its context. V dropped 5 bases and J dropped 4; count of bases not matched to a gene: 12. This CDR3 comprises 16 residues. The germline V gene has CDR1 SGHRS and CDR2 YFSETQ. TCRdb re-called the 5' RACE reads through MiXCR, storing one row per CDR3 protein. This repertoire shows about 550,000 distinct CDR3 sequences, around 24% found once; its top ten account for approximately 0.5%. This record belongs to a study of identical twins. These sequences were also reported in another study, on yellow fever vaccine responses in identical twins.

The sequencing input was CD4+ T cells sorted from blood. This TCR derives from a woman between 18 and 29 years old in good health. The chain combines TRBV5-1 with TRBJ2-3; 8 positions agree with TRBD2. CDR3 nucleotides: TGCGCCAGCAGTTACCGGAGCGGGAGTGGGTCAGATACGCAGTATTTT. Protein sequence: CASSYRSGSGSDTQYF.